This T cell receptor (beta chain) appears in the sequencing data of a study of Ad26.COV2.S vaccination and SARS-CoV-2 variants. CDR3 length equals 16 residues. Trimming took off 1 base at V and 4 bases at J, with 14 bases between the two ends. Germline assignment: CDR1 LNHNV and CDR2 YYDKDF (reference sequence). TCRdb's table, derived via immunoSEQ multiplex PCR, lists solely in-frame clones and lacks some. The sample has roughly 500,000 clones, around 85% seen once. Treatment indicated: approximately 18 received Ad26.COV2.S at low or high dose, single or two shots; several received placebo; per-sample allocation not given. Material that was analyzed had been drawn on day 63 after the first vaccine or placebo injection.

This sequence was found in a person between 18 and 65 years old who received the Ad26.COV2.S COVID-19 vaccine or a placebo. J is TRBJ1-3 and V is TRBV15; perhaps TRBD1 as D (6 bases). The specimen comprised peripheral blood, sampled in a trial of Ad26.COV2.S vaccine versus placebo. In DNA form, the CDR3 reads TGTGCCACCAGCAGAGGTCGAAACACAGGGGGAAACACCATATATTTT. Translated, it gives CATSRGRNTGGNTIYF.